The 29 T cell receptor beta chains below were found in one sample sequenced in a study of blood T cell repertoires in COVID-19 (dated by TCRdb to about 2020). The library was prepared using the immunoSEQ multiplex PCR assay. Held by TCRdb, this immuneACCESS table contains in-frame sequences only and omits some clones. Under half of the omission traces to an unresolved V gene where checked; the cause of the rest is unknown. The sample table shows about 180,000 clones, and 80% to 90% are seen once. The ten largest clones represent more than 2.5% of the sample. Sequencing used peripheral blood. The receptors come from a man in his fifties or sixties with acute or convalescent COVID-19.

The CDR3 bases are TGTGCCAGCAGCTCCAAGGACTGGAGCTCCTACGAGCAGTACTTC. This encodes CASSSKDWSSYEQYF. J is TRBJ2-7 and V is TRBV7-9; D might be TRBD2 (5 bases). CDR1 is SEHNR, CDR2 FQNEAQ, per germline (reference sequence). Trimming stripped 4 bases from V and 0 bases from J, with 13 bases between. CDR3 size: 15 residues.

The rearrangement joins TRBV28 to TRBJ2-2; TRBD2 agrees at 7 bases. Germline V gene lookup returns CDR1 MDHEN and CDR2 SYDVKM. Trimming took 6 bases from V and 5 from J; bases not matched to a gene: 24. This CDR3 has 20 residues. CDR3 in amino acids: CASSPGGVGSGPAGTGELFF. Written as DNA, the CDR3 is TGTGCCAGCAGCCCTGGGGGTGTAGGTAGCGGGCCTGCGGGGACCGGGGAGCTGTTTTTT.

The chain employs TRBV25-1 and TRBJ2-7; D ambiguous. The CDR3 runs to 15 residues. V was pared by 3 bases and J by 0 bases, with 12 bases between. In germline, CDR1 is MGHDK, CDR2 SYGVNS. CDR3 nucleotides: TGTGCCAGCAGTGACGCGCGGATTCCCTCCTACGAGCAGTACTTC. Encoded protein: CASSDARIPSYEQYF.

This chain connects TRBV5-3 to TRBJ2-7; unclear D gene. TRBV5-3 counts as an open reading frame of uncertain function. This CDR3 is 16 amino acids long. Trimming pared 2 bases from V and 2 bases from J, leaving 17 bases between. The CDR3 loop reads CARSFPSGEEPYEQYF. The CDR3 DNA is TGTGCCAGAAGCTTCCCCTCCGGTGAGGAACCCTACGAGCAGTACTTC.

This chain uses TRBV5-4 with TRBJ2-5; D gene ambiguous. V was clipped by 0 bases and J by 8 bases, with 17 bases between them. The CDR3 length is 15 residues. Germline CDR1 reads SGHNT; CDR2 reads YYREEE (reference sequence). For the CDR3, the DNA is TGTGCCAGCAGCTTGGCCGATTACACCACAGTTACCCAGTACTTC. This gives the protein CASSLADYTTVTQYF.

This clone was counted once. The rearrangement joins TRBV5-1 to TRBJ2-1; TRBD2 aligns across 7 bases. Germline values: CDR1 SGHRS, CDR2 YFSETQ. V lost 0 bases and J lost 7; bases outside the gene matches: 13. This CDR3 has 17 amino acids. CDR3 amino acids: CASSLEASGPVQNEQFF. CDR3 nucleotides: TGCGCCAGCAGCTTGGAGGCTAGCGGACCCGTCCAAAATGAGCAGTTCTTC.

The count of this clone is one. V and J are TRBV5-1 and TRBJ2-1; TRBD2 aligns across 8 bases. V gave up 0 bases and J gave up 5 bases; unmatched junction bases: 7. Germline CDR1 and CDR2: SGHRS and YFSETQ. This CDR3 has 16 amino acids. CDR3 nucleotide sequence: TGCGCCAGCAGCTTGGACGCGGGGGGTGGAGACAATGAGCAGTTCTTC. Its translation is CASSLDAGGGDNEQFF.

The rearrangement uses TRBV6-5 and TRBJ2-6, with D unclear. The ends were cut back, 6 bases at V and 0 bases at J, with 9 bases in the middle. This CDR3 has 15 residues. Germline loops: CDR1 MNHEY, CDR2 SVGAGI. The CDR3 DNA is TGTGCCAGCAGCCTAACCAACTCTGGGGCCAACGTCCTGACTTTC. Translating gives CASSLTNSGANVLTF.

This clone was detected a few times. V is TRBV28 and J is TRBJ1-5, with no clear D. CDR1 is MDHEN and CDR2 is SYDVKM in the germline V gene. This CDR3 spans 12 amino acids. V dropped 5 bases and J dropped 4 bases, with 6 bases sitting between them. The chain's CDR3 is CASSPPNQPQHF. As DNA, the CDR3 is TGTGCCAGCAGTCCCCCTAATCAGCCCCAGCATTTT. Using reference TRBV28 and TRBJ1-5 for the parts outside the CDR3, the full variable domain is DVKVTQSSRYLVKRTGEKVFLECVQDMDHENMFWYRQDPGLGLRLIYFSYDVKMKEKGDIPEGYSVSREKKERFSLILESASTNQTSMYLCASSPPNQPQHFGDGTRLSIL.

The chain joins TRBV7-9 to TRBJ2-5; 9 bases align to TRBD2. CDR3 size: 13 residues. Trimming removed 7 bases from V and 5 bases from J; junction bases left unmatched: 5. Germline V gives CDR1 SEHNR, CDR2 FQNEAQ (reference sequence). The CDR3 DNA sequence: TGTGCCAGCACCCTCAGCGGGAGGGAGACCCAGTACTTC. This translates into CASTLSGRETQYF. The whole variable domain, remainder taken from reference TRBV7-9 and TRBJ2-5, is DTGVSQNPRHKITKRGQNVTFRCDPISEHNRLYWYRQTLGQGPEFLTYFQNEAQLEKSRLLSDRFSAERPKGSFSTLEIQRTEQGDSAMYLCASTLSGRETQYFGPGTRLLVL.

This clone was seen a handful of times. The rearrangement joins TRBV3-1 (or the pseudogene TRBV3-2) to TRBJ2-7; unclear D gene. Trimming removed 8 bases at V and 3 bases at J, with 8 bases between. Germline CDR1 and CDR2: LGHDT and YNNKEL (reference sequence). The CDR3 consists of 11 residues. CDR3 sequence reads: CASAQSYEQYF. DNA of the CDR3: TGTGCCAGCGCACAGAGCTACGAGCAGTACTTC.

The V call is TRBV19, the J call TRBJ2-3; TRBD1 aligns across 7 bases. CDR3 length: 13 residues. Unmatched junction bases numbered 10, after V lost 10 bases and J lost 6 bases. CDR1 is LNHDA, CDR2 SQIVND, per germline (reference sequence). CDR3 region: CATADRSRDTQYF. The CDR3 coding sequence is TGTGCCACCGCGGACAGGAGCAGGGATACGCAGTATTTT.

This sequence joins TRBV10-3 and TRBJ1-2, with D unclear. The V and J ends lost 2 bases and 5 bases respectively, with 6 bases between them. The CDR3 contains 12 residues. The germline V gene has CDR1 ENHRY and CDR2 SYGVKD. CDR3 residues: CAISEESYGYTF. The CDR3 DNA follows: TGTGCCATCAGTGAGGAGAGTTATGGCTACACCTTC.

This clone was recorded a few times. This chain links TRBV29-1 with TRBJ2-2; TRBD2 matches at 9 bases. Germline V gene lookup returns CDR1 SQVTM and CDR2 ANQGSEA. V was pared by 4 bases and J by 6 bases, with 12 bases of the junction left unmatched. The CDR3 covers 16 residues. The CDR3 sequence: CSVGEGLANRPGELFF. The CDR3, as DNA: TGCAGCGTTGGGGAAGGACTAGCGAATAGACCCGGGGAGCTGTTTTTT.

This clone was detected once. V usage is TRBV7-9 and J usage is TRBJ1-2; no firm D call. V gave up 0 bases and J gave up 1 base, with 9 bases separating them. The CDR3 totals 15 residues. CDR1 SEHNR and CDR2 FQNEAQ come from the germline V gene (reference sequence). The CDR3 here is CASSLAGSFNYGYTF. Here the CDR3 DNA reads TGTGCCAGCAGCTTAGCGGGCAGCTTTAACTATGGCTACACCTTC.

The chain joins TRBV6-4 to TRBJ2-7; TRBD2 aligns across 7 bases. Germline CDR1 MRHNA, CDR2 SNTAGT. The CDR3 totals 13 residues. Trimming at V came to 5 bases and at J to 9 bases, leaving 10 bases not matched to a gene. The CDR3 nucleotides are TGTGCCAGCAGTAAAAGCGGGGAAAGGCCGCAGTACTTC. Translating it yields CASSKSGERPQYF.

Notes on this clone: The junction departs from the called germline gene at one end, perhaps through a read error. The CDR3 nucleotides are TGTGCTAGCAGCTCCCTCGGGACTAGCGGGAGCAATGAGCAGTTCTTC. It codes for CASSSLGTSGSNEQFF. The chain employs TRBV7-7 and TRBJ2-1; 14 bases map to TRBD2. Germline CDR1 and CDR2: SSHAT and FNYEAQ (reference sequence). The CDR3 covers 16 residues.

Here the CDR3 reads CASSTRVAGGLTDTQYF. DNA for the CDR3: TGTGCCAGCAGTACGAGAGTAGCGGGAGGTCTCACAGATACGCAGTATTTT. J is TRBJ2-3 and V is TRBV28; TRBD2 aligns across 10 bases. The V gene's germline CDR1 is MDHEN and CDR2 SYDVKM. V shed 5 bases and J 2 bases; nucleotides not matched to a gene: 10. The CDR3 is made up of 17 amino acids. Full variable domain (missing parts from reference TRBV28 and TRBJ2-3): DVKVTQSSRYLVKRTGEKVFLECVQDMDHENMFWYRQDPGLGLRLIYFSYDVKMKEKGDIPEGYSVSREKKERFSLILESASTNQTSMYLCASSTRVAGGLTDTQYFGPGTRLTVL.

The chain links TRBV7-3 to TRBJ2-1; D is undetermined. V was trimmed by 5 bases and J by 0 bases, leaving 11 bases between them. CDR3 length: 15 residues. Looked up from germline, CDR1 is SGHTA and CDR2 is FQGTGA. CDR3 bases: TGTGCCAGCAGCCCCGTACGCAGCTCCTACAATGAGCAGTTCTTC. Translating it yields CASSPVRSSYNEQFF.

This chain uses TRBV7-9 with TRBJ2-2; 11 bases fit TRBD2. V shed 5 bases and J 5 bases; nucleotides not matched to a gene: 4. In germline, CDR1 is SEHNR, CDR2 FQNEAQ (reference sequence). The CDR3 extends over 15 amino acids. CDR3 nucleotide sequence: TGTGCCAGCAGCCTCTGGACTAGCGGGACCGGGGAGCTGTTTTTT. It yields the protein CASSLWTSGTGELFF.

V is TRBV3-1 (or the pseudogene TRBV3-2) and J is TRBJ2-1; weak D call: TRBD2 (6 bases). With 4 bases removed from V and 6 bases from J, the gap between germline ends came to 16 bases. The V gene's germline CDR1 is LGHDT and CDR2 YNNKEL (reference sequence). The CDR3 spans 15 residues. The DNA of the CDR3 is TGTGCCAGCAGCCCCGGGAGTCGAAATGGCAATGAGCAGTTCTTC. This codes for CASSPGSRNGNEQFF.

This chain's CDR3 is CASSSSGNSYNEQFF. In nucleotides, the CDR3 is TGTGCCAGCAGCTCTAGCGGGAACTCCTACAATGAGCAGTTCTTC. V and J are TRBV7-2 and TRBJ2-1; 9 bases are shared with TRBD2. This CDR3 has 15 amino acids. V shed 4 bases and J 0 bases; nucleotides not matched to a gene: 1. The germline CDR1 and CDR2 sequences are SGHTA and FQGNSA.

The chain uses TRBV7-9 and TRBJ2-7, with 8 bases matching TRBD1. Germline CDR1 SEHNR, CDR2 FQNEAQ (reference sequence). V was pared by 5 bases and J by 6 bases, with 24 bases of the junction left unmatched. This CDR3 contains 19 residues. The DNA for the CDR3 is TGTGCCAGCAGCCGGAGAGCCAGAAACAGGGGGACCGCCGGTATCGAGCAGTACTTC. Translating gives CASSRRARNRGTAGIEQYF. The variable domain in full, completed from reference TRBV7-9 and TRBJ2-7, reads DTGVSQNPRHKITKRGQNVTFRCDPISEHNRLYWYRQTLGQGPEFLTYFQNEAQLEKSRLLSDRFSAERPKGSFSTLEIQRTEQGDSAMYLCASSRRARNRGTAGIEQYFGPGTRLTVT.

The chain links TRBV10-3 to TRBJ2-4; D not certain. CDR3 size: 15 residues. Deletions cut 4 bases from V and 3 bases from J, with 13 bases between. Germline values: CDR1 ENHRY, CDR2 SYGVKD. The CDR3 loop reads CAISGASPVKNIQYF. The CDR3 DNA follows: TGTGCCATCAGTGGGGCCTCCCCTGTCAAAAACATTCAGTACTTC.

The CDR3 bases are TGTGCCAGTAGCAGGACAGGGGACACCTACGAGCAGTACTTC. It codes for CASSRTGDTYEQYF. This rearrangement joins TRBV19 to TRBJ2-7, with TRBD1 matching over 9 bases. CDR1 and CDR2 (germline): LNHDA, SQIVND (reference sequence). The CDR3 totals 14 residues. The V and J ends lost 6 bases and 2 bases, in that order; junction bases with no gene match: 5.

The V and J genes are TRBV10-3 and TRBJ2-3; 8 bases are a match to TRBD2. The length of the CDR3 is 14 residues. The junction had 4 bases not matched to a gene; V was cut back by 6 bases and J by 2 bases. The germline CDR1 and CDR2 sequences are ENHRY and SYGVKD. In DNA form, the CDR3 reads TGTGCCATCAGCTCTAGCGGGCCCACAGATACGCAGTATTTT. It is translated as CAISSSGPTDTQYF.

The chain has TRBV3-1 (or the pseudogene TRBV3-2) and TRBJ2-1; 12 bases agree with TRBD2. J gave up 6 bases and V 4 bases, and 10 bases lay outside the gene matches. The CDR3 covers 17 residues. Germline CDR1 is LGHDT and CDR2 is YNNKEL (reference sequence). The CDR3 region is CASSRRSTSGRFNEQFF. CDR3 DNA: TGTGCCAGCAGCCGAAGGTCTACTAGCGGGAGGTTCAATGAGCAGTTCTTC.

The V call is TRBV12-3 or TRBV12-4, the J call TRBJ1-1; TRBD1 might be the D (6 bases). V gave up 4 bases and J gave up 7 bases, with 13 bases separating them. CDR3 length equals 13 residues. CDR3 protein: CASSSTGPGEAFF. The CDR3 DNA is TGTGCCAGCAGTTCAACAGGGCCGGGTGAAGCTTTCTTT.

This clone was counted between two and nine times. This chain joins TRBV4-3 and TRBJ1-1, with D maybe TRBD1 (6 bases). This CDR3 is 13 amino acids long. In germline, CDR1 is LGHNA, CDR2 YSLEER. The V end was cut by 3 bases, the J end by 3 bases, with 8 bases between. CDR3 nucleotide sequence: TGCGCCAGCAGCCAGGCAGGGGACACTGAAGCTTTCTTT. It codes for CASSQAGDTEAFF.